This is a list of T cell receptor beta chains from one sample in a study of cytomegalovirus exposure and HLA in healthy donors. Libraries were prepared by immunoSEQ multiplex PCR; TCRdb keeps only in-frame clonotypes and omits some of them. In the table there are about 100,000 clones, 79% of which are singletons. Source material: PBMCs. The source is a female donor in good health and CMV-seropositive. CDR3s include the opening cysteine and the closing phenylalanine or tryptophan. D genes are given only for firm matches. Not all rows give a size; the values are once, few, many and, for expanded clones, a class.

size | J | V | D | CDR3 | DNA
. | TRBJ2-7 | TRBV27 | TRBD2 | CASSFQLREGLWDEQYF | TGTGCCAGCAGTTTTCAATTGCGGGAGGGCCTGTGGGACGAGCAGTACTTC
once | TRBJ2-7 | TRBV5-8 | . | CASSQGETRRRTDEQYF | TGTGCCAGCAGCCAGGGCGAGACACGCCGCCGGACGGACGAGCAGTACTTC
. | TRBJ1-3 | TRBV6-6 | . | CASSGTPGRGNTIYF | TGTGCCAGCAGTGGGACGCCCGGGAGGGGAAACACCATATATTTT
once | TRBJ1-1 | TRBV9 | . | CASSPAQGGKAFF | TGTGCCAGCAGCCCCGCCCAGGGAGGTAAAGCTTTCTTT
. | TRBJ1-2 | TRBV9 | . | CASSVEDTANYGYTF | TGTGCCAGCAGCGTAGAGGACACCGCTAACTATGGCTACACCTTC
. | TRBJ2-5 | TRBV7-2 | TRBD2 | CASRRGEAGRSEKQYF | TGTGCCAGCAGACGAGGGGAAGCGGGACGGAGTGAGAAGCAGTACTTC
. | TRBJ2-1 | TRBV4-2 | TRBD2 | CASSRTSGTPSYNEQFF | TGTGCCAGCAGCCGGACTAGCGGGACCCCTTCCTACAATGAGCAGTTCTTC
. | TRBJ1-1 | TRBV7-2 | . | CASSLDWTATEAFF | TGTGCCAGCAGCCTGGATTGGACAGCCACTGAAGCTTTCTTT
. | TRBJ1-2 | TRBV19 | TRBD1 | CASSIGTGPYGYTF | TGTGCCAGTAGTATAGGGACAGGACCCTATGGCTACACCTTC
. | TRBJ2-1 | TRBV18 | TRBD2 | CASSPPGLAGADEFF | TGTGCCAGCTCACCACCGGGACTAGCGGGAGCTGATGAGTTCTTC
. | TRBJ1-5 | TRBV7-2 | TRBD1 | CASSLGGVRGRIQPQHF | TGTGCCAGCAGCTTAGGCGGGGTAAGGGGGCGGATTCAGCCCCAGCATTTT
few | TRBJ2-5 | TRBV7-9 | . | CASRAGTPKESQYF | TGTGCCAGCAGGGCCGGGACTCCCAAAGAGTCCCAGTACTTC
. | TRBJ2-3 | TRBV28 | . | CASSPRGSDTQYF | TGTGCCAGCAGCCCAAGGGGGTCGGATACGCAGTATTTT
. | TRBJ2-3 | TRBV7-2 | . | CASSFRGDSPTDTQYF | TGTGCCAGCAGCTTCAGGGGGGACTCCCCCACAGATACGCAGTATTTT
. | TRBJ1-4 | TRBV4-1 | . | CASSRPGGNNEKLFF | TGCGCCAGCAGCCGCCCCGGGGGGAACAATGAAAAACTGTTTTTT
. | TRBJ1-4 | TRBV10-3 | . | CAISEDLGGRGEKLFF | TGTGCCATCAGTGAAGACCTTGGGGGTAGGGGGGAAAAACTGTTTTTT
. | TRBJ2-4 | TRBV2 | . | CASEGLDKNIQYF | TGTGCCAGCGAGGGCCTTGACAAAAACATTCAGTACTTC
. | TRBJ1-1 | TRBV7-2 | . | CASSSRPGTEAFF | TGTGCCAGCAGTTCAAGGCCCGGGACTGAAGCTTTCTTT
. | TRBJ1-5 | TRBV29-1 | TRBD1 | CSKDRGLGNQPQHF | TGCAGCAAGGACAGGGGGCTTGGCAATCAGCCCCAGCATTTT
. | TRBJ2-1 | TRBV5-1 | . | CASSLNHQGYNEQFF | TGCGCCAGCAGCTTGAACCACCAGGGCTACAATGAGCAGTTCTTC
. | TRBJ1-4 | TRBV7-9 | . | CSSSPNSLTNEKLFF | TGTTCCAGCAGCCCCAACAGTCTAACTAATGAAAAACTGTTTTTT
few | TRBJ2-3 | TRBV11-2 | . | CASSFPTRTTEKTDTQYF | TGTGCCAGCAGCTTCCCCACCCGCACGACAGAAAAGACAGATACGCAGTATTTT
. | TRBJ2-7 | TRBV10-2 | TRBD1 | CASSGGTGIEQYF | TGCGCCAGCAGTGGCGGGACAGGGATCGAGCAGTACTTC
. | TRBJ2-7 | TRBV7-9 | TRBD1 | CSSSLEQGFSYEQYF | TGTTCCAGCAGCTTGGAACAGGGGTTTTCCTACGAGCAGTACTTC
. | TRBJ2-1 | TRBV4-1 | . | CASSLHIQGNEQFF | TGCGCCAGCAGCCTTCATATACAGGGCAATGAGCAGTTCTTC
. | TRBJ1-1 | TRBV21-1 | . | CASSTQDRGKNTEAFF | TGTGCCAGCAGCACCCAGGACAGGGGCAAGAACACTGAAGCTTTCTTT
. | TRBJ2-7 | TRBV7-9 | . | CSSSRTTSYEQYF | TGTTCCAGCAGCAGGACTACCTCCTACGAGCAGTACTTC
. | TRBJ2-2 | TRBV5-4 | . | CASSPIRGDTGELFF | TGTGCCAGCAGCCCGATTAGAGGAGACACCGGGGAGCTGTTTTTT
. | TRBJ2-3 | TRBV2 | . | CASLSAATLTDTQYF | TGTGCCAGCCTCTCGGCGGCTACACTCACAGATACGCAGTATTTT
few | TRBJ1-2 | TRBV11-2 | . | CASRNGRNSNYGYTF | TGTGCCAGCAGGAACGGCAGGAATTCTAACTATGGCTACACCTTC
. | TRBJ2-1 | TRBV7-9 | . | CASSSQGDEQFF | TGTGCCAGCAGCTCACAGGGCGATGAGCAGTTCTTC
few | TRBJ2-7 | TRBV5-1 | TRBD2 | CASSLAAGGAEQYF | TGCGCCAGCAGCTTGGCGGCGGGAGGGGCTGAGCAGTACTTC
. | TRBJ2-7 | TRBV18 | TRBD1 | CASSQEGQGAYEQYF | TGTGCCAGCTCACAAGAGGGACAGGGGGCCTACGAGCAGTACTTC
few | TRBJ1-1 | TRBV29-1 | TRBD1 | CSARRGQRNTEAFF | TGCAGCGCCCGCCGGGGACAGCGAAACACTGAAGCTTTCTTT
. | TRBJ1-4 | TRBV19 | TRBD1 | CASKTQGAVVNEKLFF | TGTGCCAGTAAGACCCAGGGGGCCGTCGTTAATGAAAAACTGTTTTTT
. | TRBJ1-3 | TRBV25-1 | . | CASGGGNTIYF | TGTGCCAGCGGGGGGGGAAACACCATATATTTT
. | TRBJ1-5 | TRBV30 | . | CAWSGEGNQPQHF | TGTGCCTGGAGTGGGGAGGGCAATCAGCCCCAGCATTTT
. | TRBJ2-4 | TRBV5-4 | TRBD2 | CASSLEGLAGEKNIQYF | TGTGCCAGCAGCTTGGAGGGACTAGCGGGAGAGAAAAACATTCAGTACTTC
. | TRBJ2-6 | TRBV7-2 | TRBD1 | CASSQGAGGANVLTF | TGTGCCAGCAGCCAGGGGGCGGGTGGGGCCAACGTCCTGACTTTC
. | TRBJ2-7 | TRBV7-9 | TRBD2 | CASSLTAGGTEQYF | TGTGCCAGCAGCTTAACGGCGGGAGGTACCGAGCAGTACTTC
few | TRBJ1-2 | TRBV29-1 | . | CSVVSDFNYGYTF | TGCAGCGTTGTTTCTGACTTTAACTATGGCTACACCTTC
. | TRBJ2-7 | TRBV5-4 | TRBD1 | CASSAGTGSLYEQYF | TGTGCCAGCAGCGCCGGGACAGGATCACTCTACGAGCAGTACTTC
. | TRBJ2-3 | TRBV27 | TRBD2 | CASSNRLAGVIDTQYF | TGTGCCAGCAGTAATCGACTAGCGGGAGTGATAGATACGCAGTATTTT
. | TRBJ2-7 | TRBV19 | . | CASSIGGVSSYEQYF | TGTGCCAGTAGTATAGGCGGGGTTAGCTCCTACGAGCAGTACTTC
. | TRBJ2-7 | TRBV29-1 | TRBD2 | CSVAQGGRGNEQYF | TGCAGCGTTGCCCAGGGCGGGAGGGGGAACGAGCAGTACTTC
. | TRBJ2-1 | TRBV20-1 | . | CSAGISHEQFF | TGCAGTGCCGGTATATCTCATGAGCAGTTCTTC
. | TRBJ1-4 | TRBV5-4 | TRBD1 | CASSLGQGVREKLFF | TGTGCCAGCAGCCTTGGACAGGGGGTGAGGGAAAAACTGTTTTTT
once | TRBJ2-2 | TRBV5-4 | . | CASRVEVSTGELFF | TGTGCCAGCAGGGTAGAGGTTAGCACCGGGGAGCTGTTTTTT
once | TRBJ2-3 | TRBV18 | . | CASSKQLTTSDTQYF | TGTGCCAGCTCAAAACAGCTTACAACATCAGATACGCAGTATTTT
once | TRBJ2-5 | TRBV6-6 | TRBD1 | CASSYWDRQGETQYF | TGTGCCAGCAGTTACTGGGACAGGCAGGGGGAGACCCAGTACTTC